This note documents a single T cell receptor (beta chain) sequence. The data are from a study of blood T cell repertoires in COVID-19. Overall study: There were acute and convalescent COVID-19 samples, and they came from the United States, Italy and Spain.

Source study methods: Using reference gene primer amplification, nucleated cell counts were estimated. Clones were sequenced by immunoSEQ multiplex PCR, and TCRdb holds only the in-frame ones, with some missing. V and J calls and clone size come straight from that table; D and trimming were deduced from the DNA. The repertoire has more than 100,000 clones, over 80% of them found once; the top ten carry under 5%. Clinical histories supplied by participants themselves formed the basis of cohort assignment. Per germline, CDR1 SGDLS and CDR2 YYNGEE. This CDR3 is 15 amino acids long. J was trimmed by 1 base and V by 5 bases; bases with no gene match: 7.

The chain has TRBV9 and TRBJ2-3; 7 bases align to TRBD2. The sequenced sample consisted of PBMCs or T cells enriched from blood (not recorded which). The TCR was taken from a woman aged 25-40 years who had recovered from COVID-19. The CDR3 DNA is TGTGCCAGCAGTAGAAGCGGGATACGCACAGATACGCAGTATTTT. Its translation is CASSRSGIRTDTQYF.